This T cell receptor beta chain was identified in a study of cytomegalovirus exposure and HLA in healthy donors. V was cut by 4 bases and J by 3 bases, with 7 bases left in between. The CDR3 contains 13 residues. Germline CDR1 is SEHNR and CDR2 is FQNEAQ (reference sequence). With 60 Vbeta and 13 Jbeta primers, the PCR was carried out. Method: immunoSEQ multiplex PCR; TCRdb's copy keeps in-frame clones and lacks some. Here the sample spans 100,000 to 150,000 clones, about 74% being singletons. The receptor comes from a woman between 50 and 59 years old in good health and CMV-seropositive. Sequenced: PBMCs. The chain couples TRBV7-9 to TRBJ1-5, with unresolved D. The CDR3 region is CASSSWANQPQHF. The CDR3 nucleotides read TGTGCCAGCAGCTCATGGGCCAATCAGCCCCAGCATTTT.